This record looks at one TCR beta chain sequence and its context. Its antigen is unknown. PCR was performed using 60 Vbeta and 13 Jbeta primers. Assay: immunoSEQ multiplex PCR; the TCRdb copy retains only in-frame clones and omits some. This sample has some 150,000 clones, with over 70% found just once. Germline assignment: CDR1 LNHDA and CDR2 SQIVND (reference sequence). V shed 5 bases and J 1 base; nucleotides not matched to a gene: 8. The CDR3 is made up of 16 amino acids. The record originates from a study of cytomegalovirus exposure and HLA in healthy donors. Notes on the study in general: Later analysis identified a missense DCLRE1C variant that was linked to TCR beta V- and J-gene trimming. In terms of immune exposure information, only CMV serostatus was available. Rare TCR sequences predominated, though certain public TCRs were found in many donors.

The sequence came from a male donor in good health and CMV-seronegative. The sequencing input was PBMCs. The chain is built from TRBV19 and TRBJ2-3, with 8 nucleotides matching TRBD1. DNA for the CDR3: TGTGCCAGTAGTCCCCGACAGGGGATGGGCACAGATACGCAGTATTTT. Protein: CASSPRQGMGTDTQYF.